This paragraph covers one T cell receptor beta chain sequence. Specified treatment: oral pan-JAK inhibitor, 5-10 mg twice daily. Reverse transcribed after extraction, RNA yielded cDNA as the sequencing template. Profiling relied on immunoSEQ multiplex PCR, and the TCRdb table lists in-frame clones only, not all of them. The sample consists of 90,000 to 120,000 clones, 84% of them appearing once. V was pared by 0 bases and J by 7 bases, with 4 bases of the junction left unmatched. This CDR3 has 14 amino acids. The germline CDR1 and CDR2 sequences are SGDLS and YYNGEE. The data were taken from a study of CD8+ T cells in alopecia areata.

The material was CD8+ T cells sorted from blood, obtained at week 24, from a patient treated with tofacitinib. The chain combines TRBV9 with TRBJ2-1, with 7 nucleotides matching TRBD2. The source of this sequence is a human donor with alopecia areata. The CDR3: CASSVDGEGNEQFF. The CDR3 region has the DNA TGTGCCAGCAGCGTAGATGGGGAGGGAAATGAGCAGTTCTTC. Combining the CDR3 with reference TRBV9 and TRBJ2-1 gives the whole variable domain DSGVTQTPKHLITATGQRVTLRCSPRSGDLSVYWYQQSLDQGLQFLIQYYNGEERAKGNILERFSAQQFPDLHSELNLSSLELGDSALYFCASSVDGEGNEQFFGPGTRLTVL.